Listed below are T cell receptor beta chains from one sample, sequenced in a study of cytomegalovirus exposure and HLA in healthy donors. Sequenced by immunoSEQ multiplex PCR; TCRdb stores in-frame clones only, minus some. Of roughly 170,000 clones in the sample, roughly 80% were seen once. Sequencing was carried out using PBMCs. The receptors shown here come from a boy aged 5-17 years in good health and CMV-seronegative. Both conserved end residues are part of each CDR3. A D gene is named only where the DNA matches it firmly. Expanded clones get a size class; other rows say once, few or many, or leave the size out.

cdr3_nt	cdr3_aa	j_call	d_call	clone_size	v_call
TGTGCCAGCAGCTTAGCGCAGGGCCACGAGCAGTACTTC	CASSLAQGHEQYF	TRBJ2-7	.	.	TRBV11-1
TGCGCCAGCAGCTTAATAGCGGGGGCGACTAGCACAGATACGCAGTATTTT	CASSLIAGATSTDTQYF	TRBJ2-3	TRBD2	.	TRBV5-1
TGCGCCAGCAGCTCACGGGACAGGGGGAGCGGCTACACCTTC	CASSSRDRGSGYTF	TRBJ1-2	TRBD1	.	TRBV4-1
TGTGCCAGCAGCTTTGAGGGAGTGAAGGAAAAACTGTTTTTT	CASSFEGVKEKLFF	TRBJ1-4	.	.	TRBV7-6
TGTGCCAGCAGTTACTCACGACAGGGGTCAGATACGCAGTATTTT	CASSYSRQGSDTQYF	TRBJ2-3	TRBD1	.	TRBV6-5
TGTGCCAGCAGCTCGAGGACAGGGTCCACTGAAGCTTTCTTT	CASSSRTGSTEAFF	TRBJ1-1	TRBD1	.	TRBV11-2
TGTGCCAGCGGCCCTGAAGCTTTCTTT	CASGPEAFF	TRBJ1-1	.	.	TRBV2
TGTGCCAGCAGGGAACAGGGGGCGGCCGGGGAGCTGTTTTTT	CASREQGAAGELFF	TRBJ2-2	TRBD1	.	TRBV2
TGCAGCGTTGAAGATCCTACCGGGACAGGGATTCTAGCACTCGGCTACACCTTC	CSVEDPTGTGILALGYTF	TRBJ1-2	TRBD1	.	TRBV29-1
TGTGCCTGGACCTTCGACAGGTCCCATGGCTACACCTTC	CAWTFDRSHGYTF	TRBJ1-2	.	.	TRBV30
TGCGCCAGCAGCCGAGGGGAGGGGACAGGGAGGACCCATGGCTACACCTTC	CASSRGEGTGRTHGYTF	TRBJ1-2	TRBD1	.	TRBV4-1
TGTGCCAGTGGGGACCCAGGGGGTCCAAATGAAGCTTTCTTT	CASGDPGGPNEAFF	TRBJ1-1	TRBD1	.	TRBV19
TGTGCCAGCAGCCCGGGACTAGCGAACCAAGAGACCCAGTACTTC	CASSPGLANQETQYF	TRBJ2-5	TRBD2	.	TRBV2
TGTGCCAGCTCACCAGATCCCGGGACAGAAAAAAACACCATATATTTT	CASSPDPGTEKNTIYF	TRBJ1-3	TRBD1	.	TRBV18
TGTGCCAGCAGCGACAGCGGATCCCGAGCCGGACAGGTACCGTTTTTT	CASSDSGSRAGQVPFF	TRBJ1-4	TRBD1	.	TRBV2
TGCGCCAGCAGCTGGACAGTCAACTCCTATAATTCACCCCTCCACTTT	CASSWTVNSYNSPLHF	TRBJ1-6	.	.	TRBV4-1
TGTGCCAGCAAGGAAGGGACAGCCTACAATGAGCAGTTCTTC	CASKEGTAYNEQFF	TRBJ2-1	TRBD1	.	TRBV2
TGTGCCAGTAGTCTCCACCGGACAGGGAATCAGCCCCAGCATTTT	CASSLHRTGNQPQHF	TRBJ1-5	TRBD1	.	TRBV19
TGTGCCAGCGCTCACGGGACTTTACCGGGCTACACCTTC	CASAHGTLPGYTF	TRBJ1-2	.	.	TRBV27
TGCAGTGTGAGTCGGGTACATGGCTACACCTTC	CSVSRVHGYTF	TRBJ1-2	.	.	TRBV20-1
TGTGCCAGTAGTATAGCAGCGGGAGGTTTCACAGATACGCAGTATTTT	CASSIAAGGFTDTQYF	TRBJ2-3	TRBD2	.	TRBV19
TGTGCCAGCAGTCCGCAGGGGAACCTCCAAGAGACCCAGTACTTC	CASSPQGNLQETQYF	TRBJ2-5	.	.	TRBV27
TGCGCCAGCAGCTTGGGGACAGGGTACTACGAGCAGTACTTC	CASSLGTGYYEQYF	TRBJ2-7	TRBD1	.	TRBV5-1
TGTGCCTGGAGTGTACCGATCTATAGAGGGGGCCGAACTGAAGCTTTCTTT	CAWSVPIYRGGRTEAFF	TRBJ1-1	TRBD1	few	TRBV30
TGTGCCAGCAGTGGGATGACGGGGAGTTCTTACTATGGCTACACCTTC	CASSGMTGSSYYGYTF	TRBJ1-2	.	.	TRBV6-1
TGTGCCAGCAGCCTTCGGGGGGGACAGGGCGGCTATGGCTACACCTTC	CASSLRGGQGGYGYTF	TRBJ1-2	TRBD1	.	TRBV9
TGTGCCTGGAGTGAACTCTACGAGCAGTACTTC	CAWSELYEQYF	TRBJ2-7	.	.	TRBV30
TGTGCCAGCAGCTGGGGGTTTGACAGGGGGCAACACGGCTACACCTTC	CASSWGFDRGQHGYTF	TRBJ1-2	TRBD1	.	TRBV5-6
TGTGCCTGGCGGACAGGGGGCAGGACCCCTGAAGCTTTCTTT	CAWRTGGRTPEAFF	TRBJ1-1	TRBD1	.	TRBV30
TGTGCCAGCAGTTTTGAGGGGGGGCTCCCCGGATCCCTCCACTTT	CASSFEGGLPGSLHF	TRBJ1-6	.	.	TRBV27
TGTGCCTGGAGTGGGCGGCCTCTCCAAGAGACCCAGTACTTC	CAWSGRPLQETQYF	TRBJ2-5	.	.	TRBV30
TGTGCCAGCAGCTTTCCAGGGGCGAACACTGAAGCTTTCTTT	CASSFPGANTEAFF	TRBJ1-1	.	.	TRBV7-2
TGTGCCACGCGAGGCGGGGGGGGCAATGAGCAGTTCTTC	CATRGGGGNEQFF	TRBJ2-1	TRBD2	.	TRBV11-3
TGTGCCAGCAGCCCACCGGGGGGGGCGGGCACTGAAGCTTTCTTT	CASSPPGGAGTEAFF	TRBJ1-1	.	few	TRBV9
TGTGCCTGGGCAAGCGGGATCACAGATACGCAGTATTTT	CAWASGITDTQYF	TRBJ2-3	TRBD2	.	TRBV30
TGTGCCAGCAGCCCTTATGGGTCCGGATTTGAGGTTGGCTACACCTTC	CASSPYGSGFEVGYTF	TRBJ1-2	.	.	TRBV9
TGTGCCAGCAGTTACTCCGTACAGTCCTCTGGAAACACCATATATTTT	CASSYSVQSSGNTIYF	TRBJ1-3	.	.	TRBV6-6
TGTTCCAGCAGCTTTAGGGACAGGGGATACACTGAAGCTTTCTTT	CSSSFRDRGYTEAFF	TRBJ1-1	TRBD1	.	TRBV7-9
TGTGCCAGTAGCCCGTCCAGAGAAGCGGACGACACCGGGGAGCTGTTTTTT	CASSPSREADDTGELFF	TRBJ2-2	.	.	TRBV19
TGTGCCAGCAGTGAACCCGGGCAGGCGGTGCGGGAGCAGTACTTC	CASSEPGQAVREQYF	TRBJ2-5	TRBD2	.	TRBV6-1
TGTGCCAGCAGTTACTCGGCGACAGGGTCATATGGCTACACCTTC	CASSYSATGSYGYTF	TRBJ1-2	TRBD1	once	TRBV6-6
TGTGCCAGCAGCGTAGGTGACGGGGGAGGTAACTATGGCTACACCTTC	CASSVGDGGGNYGYTF	TRBJ1-2	.	.	TRBV9
TGTTCCAGCAGCTTAGCCGTACTTCCCGGGGCCAACGTCCTGACTTTC	CSSSLAVLPGANVLTF	TRBJ2-6	.	few	TRBV7-9
TGTGCCAGCAGTGAACTAGCGGGTTCTTTACCTCAAGAGACCCAGTACTTC	CASSELAGSLPQETQYF	TRBJ2-5	TRBD2	.	TRBV6-1
TGTGCCAGCTCACCAGAGGCATTAACTAACTATGGCTACACCTTC	CASSPEALTNYGYTF	TRBJ1-2	.	.	TRBV18
TGTGCCAGCAGCGACCCATCGGAATTACTAGCGTTTTCCTACAATGAGCAGTTCTTC	CASSDPSELLAFSYNEQFF	TRBJ2-1	TRBD2	few	TRBV2
TGTGCCAGCAGCTCCTCCGGATGGGGCGGTGGCTACACCTTC	CASSSSGWGGGYTF	TRBJ1-2	.	.	TRBV5-8
TGCGCCAGCAGCCAAGTCGCGGGCTTCTCTGGAAACACCATATATTTT	CASSQVAGFSGNTIYF	TRBJ1-3	.	.	TRBV4-1
TGTGCCAGCAGTCGTAGCGGGGGGGCCCAAGATACGCAGTATTTT	CASSRSGGAQDTQYF	TRBJ2-3	TRBD2	.	TRBV4-2
TGTGCCAGCAGTAGCCGCGGGGCTAGCAATCAGCCCCAGCATTTT	CASSSRGASNQPQHF	TRBJ1-5	.	.	TRBV6-1
TGTGCCAGCAGCGTCCGACCGGGTTCTAACTATGGCTACACCTTC	CASSVRPGSNYGYTF	TRBJ1-2	.	.	TRBV9
TGTGCCAGCAGTGTACTAGCGGGTCTGAGCTTC	CASSVLAGLSF	TRBJ2-7	TRBD2	few	TRBV2
TGTGCCAGCAGCTTACAGGGGCCGAACACTGAAGCTTTCTTT	CASSLQGPNTEAFF	TRBJ1-1	.	.	TRBV7-6
TGCGCCAGCAGCTTATTCGGACAGGGGGGAGTCGAAAAACTGTTTTTT	CASSLFGQGGVEKLFF	TRBJ1-4	TRBD1	few	TRBV5-1